These T cell receptor beta chains were read from a single sample in a study of T cells in Graves' hyperthyroidism and ophthalmopathy. TCRdb used MiXCR to reprocess the multiplex PCR reads, holding one entry per CDR3 protein. The sample holds 600,000 to 900,000 distinct CDR3 sequences, roughly 15% seen once. Sequenced material: blood. The source is a man younger than 35 with Graves' hyperthyroidism. Each CDR3 is given with its conserved first and last residue. A D gene is named only where the DNA matches it firmly. Clone size appears in some rows only: once, few, many, or a class for an expanded clone.

j_call clone_size v_call d_call cdr3_aa cdr3_nt
TRBJ1-2 - TRBV6-2/TRBV6-3 - CASSRGTVDNYGYTF TGTGCCAGCAGTCGAGGGACGGTGGATAACTATGGCTACACCTTC
TRBJ2-7 - TRBV28 TRBD2 CASSLLAGGNQAYEQYF TGTGCCAGCAGTTTGCTAGCGGGAGGGAATCAGGCCTACGAGCAGTACTTC
TRBJ2-2 many TRBV19 - CASSLEGGELFF TGTGCCAGTAGTCTCGAAGGAGGGGAGCTGTTTTTT
TRBJ2-3 - TRBV7-2 - CASSPQTGLGDTQYF TGTGCCAGCAGCCCACAAACAGGGTTGGGGGATACGCAGTATTTT
TRBJ2-5 many TRBV3-1 - CASSHELAETQYF TGTGCCAGCAGCCACGAGCTCGCGGAGACCCAGTACTTC
TRBJ1-5 few TRBV24-1 - CATSDLLTNQPQHF TGTGCCACCAGTGATTTGTTAACCAATCAGCCCCAGCATTTT
TRBJ1-1 - TRBV25-1 TRBD1 CASKDRGFGTEAFF TGTGCCAGCAAGGACAGGGGGTTTGGCACTGAAGCTTTCTTT
TRBJ1-6 few TRBV15 - CATSRDSGNSPLHF TGTGCCACCAGCAGAGATAGTGGTAATTCACCCCTCCACTTT
TRBJ2-7 many TRBV28 - CASSRGTAWEQYF TGTGCCAGCAGCCGCGGGACAGCCTGGGAGCAGTACTTC
TRBJ1-2 many TRBV30 - CAWSVRAAYGYTF TGTGCCTGGAGTGTACGGGCAGCCTATGGCTACACCTTC
TRBJ2-2 few TRBV6-2/TRBV6-3 - CATRRANTGELFF TGTGCCACCCGTCGGGCGAACACCGGGGAGCTGTTTTTT
TRBJ2-1 few TRBV18 TRBD1 CASSDTGDSYNEQFF TGTGCCAGCTCAGATACAGGGGACTCCTACAATGAGCAGTTCTTC
TRBJ2-5 many TRBV20-1 - CSARDSDSPQETQYF TGCAGTGCTAGAGATTCGGACTCGCCCCAAGAGACCCAGTACTTC
TRBJ1-1 - TRBV28 - CVSTLAPGVGTTEAFF TGTGTCAGCACACTTGCCCCCGGGGTGGGGACCACTGAAGCTTTCTTT
TRBJ2-1 few TRBV6-1 TRBD1 CASSPLNDRENEQFF TGTGCCAGCAGTCCCCTAAACGACAGGGAGAATGAGCAGTTCTTC
TRBJ2-5 many TRBV28 - CASSDLRETQYF TGTGCCAGCAGTGACCTTAGGGAGACCCAGTACTTC
TRBJ1-3 - TRBV7-9 - CASSPGGLSSPQGNTIYF TGTGCCAGCAGCCCCGGGGGGCTGTCGTCGCCCCAAGGAAACACCATATATTTT
TRBJ1-4 - TRBV10-2 TRBD1 CASRAGTGGTNEKLFF TGCGCCAGCAGGGCTGGGACAGGGGGGACTAATGAAAAACTGTTTTTT
TRBJ1-4 few TRBV4-3 - CASSQDKWGNEKLFF TGCGCCAGCAGCCAAGATAAATGGGGTAATGAAAAACTGTTTTTT
TRBJ1-2 few TRBV28 - CASTLGQKNYGYTF TGTGCCAGCACCCTCGGGCAAAAGAACTATGGCTACACCTTC
TRBJ2-1 many TRBV18 TRBD2 CASSPIRAGAYNEQFF TGTGCCAGCTCACCAATCCGTGCGGGAGCCTACAATGAGCAGTTCTTC
TRBJ1-5 few TRBV27 - CASSHRFLSNQPQHF TGTGCCAGCAGCCACAGATTTCTTAGCAATCAGCCCCAGCATTTT
TRBJ1-2 - TRBV6-1 - CASTSGHLANYGYTF TGTGCCAGCACCTCGGGACACCTAGCTAACTATGGCTACACCTTC